Listed below are T cell receptor beta chains from one sample, sequenced in a study of cytomegalovirus exposure and HLA in healthy donors. Assay: immunoSEQ multiplex PCR; the TCRdb copy retains only in-frame clones and omits some. The sample gives about 140,000 clones, around 77% of which show up once; roughly 2% is in the top ten. The sequencing input was PBMCs. The receptor set was obtained from a man in his thirties or forties in good health and CMV-seronegative. Both conserved end residues are part of each CDR3. The D gene is left open where the match is weak. The size entry is marked missing in some rows and otherwise reads once, few, many or a size class.

TGTGCCGGCAGTAAGGGACAGTTGAACACTGAAGCTTTCTTT,CAGSKGQLNTEAFF,TRBD1,NA,TRBV27,TRBJ1-1
TGTGCCAGCAGCCTAACTAGCGGCTCTACCGGGGAGCTGTTTTTT,CASSLTSGSTGELFF,TRBD2,NA,TRBV9,TRBJ2-2
TGCAGCGTTGTGGTAGCGGGGGGGTTCGGAGAGACCCAGTACTTC,CSVVVAGGFGETQYF,TRBD2,once,TRBV29-1,TRBJ2-5
TGCGCCAGCAGCTTTCAGAACACTGAAGCTTTCTTT,CASSFQNTEAFF,NA,NA,TRBV5-1,TRBJ1-1
TGTGCCAGCAGTGTGGGACAGGCCAACTCCTACGAGCAGTACTTC,CASSVGQANSYEQYF,TRBD1,NA,TRBV6-1,TRBJ2-7
TGTGCCATCAGGCAGGGGACTAGCGGTGCAGATACGCAGTATTTT,CAIRQGTSGADTQYF,TRBD2,NA,TRBV10-3,TRBJ2-3
TGTGCCAGCATCTGGGGACTAGCGGAATCCTACGAGCAGTACTTC,CASIWGLAESYEQYF,TRBD2,NA,TRBV6-1,TRBJ2-7
TGTGCCAGCAGGCCCGTTCGGGACAGGGGGCGTAGTGAAGCTTTCTTT,CASRPVRDRGRSEAFF,TRBD1,NA,TRBV28,TRBJ1-1
TGTGCCAGCAGCTTGGGCCGGGCCAGGGGCTACAATGAGCAGTTCTTC,CASSLGRARGYNEQFF,NA,NA,TRBV5-4,TRBJ2-1
TGCGCCAGCAGCCAAGACAGGGGGGCAAGAGGGGACGCTGGCTACACCTTC,CASSQDRGARGDAGYTF,TRBD1,once,TRBV4-1,TRBJ1-2